Below, 12 T cell receptor beta chains from the same sample are listed, as sequenced in a study of cytomegalovirus exposure and HLA in healthy donors. PCR employed 60 Vbeta and 13 Jbeta primers. Here immunoSEQ multiplex PCR was the method, and the copy in TCRdb shows in-frame clones only, minus some. The sample shows about 160,000 clones, 80% to 85% of them seen only once. Sequencing was done on a sample of PBMCs. The receptors were sampled from a male donor in good health and CMV-seropositive.

CDR3 bases: TGTGCCAGCAGCCAATCGGGGGAGCTGTTTTTT. Protein product: CASSQSGELFF. The chain couples TRBV14 to TRBJ2-2; no definite D call. Trimming left V 2 bases short and J 8 bases short, with 3 bases between. This CDR3 region has 11 residues. Germline values: CDR1 SGHDN, CDR2 FVKESK. The full variable domain, rest sourced from reference TRBV14 and TRBJ2-2, is EAGVTQFPSHSVIEKGQTVTLRCDPISGHDNLYWYRRVMGKEIKFLLHFVKESKQDESGMPNNRFLAERTGGTYSTLKVQPAELEDSGVYFCASSQSGELFFGEGSRLTVL.

The chain combines TRBV5-1 with TRBJ2-3; D call uncertain. V lost 4 bases and J lost 3, with 6 bases in between. CDR1 is SGHRS, CDR2 YFSETQ, per germline. This CDR3 is 12 amino acids long. The CDR3 reads CASSATTDTQYF. The CDR3 bases are TGCGCCAGCAGCGCAACTACAGATACGCAGTATTTT.

V is TRBV30 and J is TRBJ1-1; 8 nucleotides match TRBD1. Trimming removed 7 bases from V and 5 bases from J; junction bases left unmatched: 9. Germline assignment: CDR1 GTSNPN and CDR2 SVGIG (reference sequence). CDR3 length: 13 residues. CDR3 nucleotides: TGTGCCTTTCCAGGGGGCCACTGGACTGAAGCTTTCTTT. This codes for CAFPGGHWTEAFF.

The chain combines TRBV5-1 with TRBJ2-3; 7 positions agree with TRBD2. The junction had 14 bases not matched to a gene; V was cut back by 5 bases and J by 2 bases. CDR3 length equals 17 residues. The V gene's germline CDR1 is SGHRS and CDR2 YFSETQ. The CDR3: CASSLRVGRGYTDTQYF. CDR3 bases: TGCGCCAGCAGTTTACGTGTGGGGCGGGGGTACACAGATACGCAGTATTTT.

The rearrangement links TRBV7-9 to TRBJ1-4; maybe TRBD1 (6 bases). Trimming pared 5 bases from V and 8 bases from J, leaving 18 bases between. The CDR3 consists of 15 residues. The germline CDR1 and CDR2 sequences are SEHNR and FQNEAQ (reference sequence). CDR3: CASSEHRVEGEKLFF. The DNA for the CDR3 is TGTGCCAGCAGCGAGCACAGGGTCGAAGGGGAAAAACTGTTTTTT.

The chain recombines TRBV19 with TRBJ1-2, with a tentative D call TRBD1 (6 bases). The CDR3 is 15 amino acids. V was shortened by 7 bases and J by 5 bases, with 20 bases between the two germline ends. Germline CDR1 LNHDA, CDR2 SQIVND (reference sequence). The DNA of the CDR3 is TGTGCCAGTACCCTCGGGGGGGGCGCTGGATATGGCTACACCTTC. This gives the protein CASTLGGGAGYGYTF.

This clone came up once. The genes are TRBV5-1 and TRBJ1-1, with D uncertain. The ends were cut back, 10 bases at V and 1 base at J, with 20 bases in the middle. This CDR3 contains 15 residues. Germline-derived CDR1 and CDR2 are SGHRS and YFSETQ. The CDR3 spells CAPRRDNSWNTEAFF. The CDR3 DNA reads as TGCGCCCCCCGCCGAGACAACTCCTGGAACACTGAAGCTTTCTTT.

This chain uses TRBV10-1 with TRBJ2-5, with 7 bases matching TRBD2. CDR1 is WNHNN, CDR2 SYGVQD, per germline (reference sequence). This CDR3 contains 16 residues. The ends lost 3 bases at V and 5 bases at J; junction bases unmatched: 12. The CDR3 DNA sequence: TGCGCCAGCAGTGATGGGGGAGGGCCCGCCGGGGAGACCCAGTACTTC. The encoded protein is CASSDGGGPAGETQYF.

This clone turned up a few times. This sample includes further DNA sequences coding for the same CDR3. The chain uses TRBV11-2 and TRBJ1-3; D not resolved. Germline CDR1 SGHAT, CDR2 FQNNGV. The CDR3 loop spans 14 amino acids. The V end was cut by 3 bases, the J end by 0 bases, with 6 bases between. The CDR3 sequence: CASSFGVSGNTIYF. CDR3 bases: TGTGCCAGCAGCTTCGGAGTCTCTGGAAACACCATATATTTT.

The rearrangement uses TRBV9 and TRBJ1-1, with D possibly being TRBD1 (5 bases). Germline V gene sequence: CDR1 SGDLS, CDR2 YYNGEE. Deletions cut 6 bases from V and 4 bases from J, with 13 bases between. The CDR3 spans 13 residues. CDR3 residues: CASNRLGGTEAFF. In DNA, the CDR3 is TGTGCCAGCAACCGCTTGGGGGGCACTGAAGCTTTCTTT.

V gene TRBV5-1 combines with J gene TRBJ2-4; D gene unclear. The CDR3 is 16 amino acids. V dropped 4 bases and J dropped 0 bases, with 14 bases sitting between them. Germline CDR1 and CDR2: SGHRS and YFSETQ. The CDR3 spells CASSPALTLAKNIQYF. The CDR3 coding sequence is TGCGCCAGCAGCCCTGCGCTCACTCTAGCCAAAAACATTCAGTACTTC.

This clone was observed a handful of times. This chain uses TRBV19 with TRBJ1-2; a possible D gene is TRBD1 (6 bases). Germline CDR1 and CDR2: LNHDA and SQIVND (reference sequence). The CDR3 has 18 amino acids. The V and J ends lost 7 bases and 4 bases respectively, with 28 bases between them. Here the CDR3 DNA reads TGTGCCAGTACCGGGGGGATCCGGGACAACGAACGGGGCTATGGCTACACCTTC. Amino acid sequence: CASTGGIRDNERGYGYTF.